This T cell receptor (beta chain) was profiled in a study of T cells in Graves' hyperthyroidism and ophthalmopathy. The source material, RNA transcripts, was used to amplify TCR beta CDR3 regions. HTBI primers were the set used in a first-round RT-PCR of the TCR CDR3. TCRdb independently ran MiXCR on the multiplex PCR reads; one entry per CDR3 protein. The profile shows some 600,000 distinct CDR3 sequences, roughly 14% of them singletons. General study results and limits: With a median lead of around 5.9 months before onset, the model predicted ophthalmopathy. In the blood, most expanded thyroid clonotypes above 0.001 appeared as well.

Comment on this clonotype: Its cognate antigen is unknown. An end of the junction does not agree with germline; a read error may underlie this.

This CDR3 has 16 residues. CDR1 and CDR2 (germline): SEHNR, FQNEAQ (reference sequence). This chain connects TRBV7-9 to TRBJ1-5, with 7 nucleotides matching TRBD1. This clonotype originated in a woman aged 30 to 39 with Graves' hyperthyroidism that later progressed to Graves' ophthalmopathy. The sequencing sample was made of blood. CDR3 in amino acids: CASSPQGDISNRPQHF. The CDR3 DNA reads TGTGCCAGCAGCCCTCAGGGGGATATTAGCAATCGGCCCCAGCATTTT.